These 10 T cell receptor beta chains share one sample of origin, sequenced in a study of blood T cell repertoires in COVID-19 (dated by TCRdb to the early 2020s). Library prep was done by the immunoSEQ multiplex PCR assay. The clones in this table, taken by TCRdb from immuneACCESS, are in-frame only. Not every clone is retained; where verified, under half of the shortfall comes from an unresolved V gene, and the cause of the rest is unknown. Recorded for this sample are about 210,000 clones; approximately 80% of them occurred a single time. 10% to 13% of the sample is held by the ten biggest clonotypes. The sequencing input was peripheral blood. All receptors come from a woman older than 75 with COVID-19, enrolled during active disease.

This sequence joins TRBV7-2 and TRBJ1-5; D unresolved. This CDR3 region has 14 residues. V lost 0 bases, J lost 1 base, and 4 bases lay in between. Germline-derived CDR1 and CDR2 are SGHTA and FQGNSA. DNA for the CDR3: TGTGCCAGCAGCTTAGCGAGGAGCAATCAGCCCCAGCATTTT. The encoded protein is CASSLARSNQPQHF.

V usage is TRBV3-1 (or the pseudogene TRBV3-2) and J usage is TRBJ1-1; D unclear. The V gene's germline CDR1 is LGHDT and CDR2 YNNKEL (reference sequence). V was trimmed by 1 base and J by 7 bases, leaving 16 bases between them. The CDR3 contains 15 residues. Here the CDR3 reads CASSQVRGFGVEAFF. CDR3 DNA sequence: TGTGCCAGCAGCCAAGTCCGGGGTTTCGGCGTTGAAGCTTTCTTT.

The chain links TRBV5-1 to TRBJ2-2; possibly TRBD1 for D (6 bases). Trimming stripped 4 bases from V and 4 bases from J, with 11 bases between. CDR3 size: 14 residues. Germline V gene data show CDR1 as SGHRS and CDR2 as YFSETQ. CDR3 DNA sequence: TGCGCCAGCAGCGGGGGACATTCCACCGGGGAGCTGTTTTTT. Its translation is CASSGGHSTGELFF.

The chain has TRBV9 and TRBJ1-5; D remains unclear. The germline CDR1 and CDR2 sequences are SGDLS and YYNGEE. V was trimmed by 3 bases and J by 1 base, leaving 5 bases between them. This CDR3 is 13 amino acids long. CDR3 protein: CASSANSNQPQHF. As DNA, the CDR3 is TGTGCCAGCAGCGCTAACAGCAATCAGCCCCAGCATTTT.

The chain recombines TRBV18 with TRBJ2-7, with a tentative D call TRBD1 (6 bases). Looked up from germline, CDR1 is KGHSH and CDR2 is LQKENI. The V end was cut by 3 bases, the J end by 2 bases, with 14 bases between. The CDR3 loop spans 15 amino acids. CDR3 sequence reads: CASSPTVQGTYEQYF. The CDR3 nucleotides read TGTGCCAGCTCACCGACAGTACAGGGAACCTACGAGCAGTACTTC.

This chain uses TRBV30 with TRBJ1-5; 9 positions agree with TRBD1. CDR1 is GTSNPN and CDR2 is SVGIG in the germline V gene (reference sequence). The CDR3 contains 15 residues. Trimming at V came to 1 base and at J to 3 bases, leaving 4 bases not matched to a gene. The CDR3 region has the DNA TGTGCCTGGAGTGGGACAGGGGCCATCAATCAGCCCCAGCATTTT. Translated: CAWSGTGAINQPQHF.

The rearrangement uses TRBV9 and TRBJ1-3, with D possibly matching TRBD1 (6 bases). Trimming pared 2 bases from V and 4 bases from J, leaving 13 bases between. CDR1 SGDLS and CDR2 YYNGEE come from the germline V gene. The CDR3 has 15 amino acids. CDR3 bases: TGTGCCAGCAGCGTGGCAGGGGACACGGGAAACACCATATATTTT. Protein product: CASSVAGDTGNTIYF.

The J gene is TRBJ1-2, the V gene TRBV28, with 7 bases matching TRBD1. V gave up 10 bases and J gave up 5 bases; unmatched junction bases: 13. This CDR3 comprises 14 residues. Germline loops: CDR1 MDHEN, CDR2 SYDVKM. CDR3 sequence reads: CATQGGRRLYGYTF. The CDR3 nucleotides read TGTGCCACTCAGGGGGGCAGGCGCCTTTATGGCTACACCTTC.

The chain joins TRBV6-2 or TRBV6-3 to TRBJ1-2, with D unclear. This CDR3 has 13 amino acids. V lost 0 bases to trimming and J lost 8 bases, with 10 bases between them. Germline CDR1 MNHEY, CDR2 SVGEGT. This CDR3 reads CASSYSRAWGYTF. CDR3 coding DNA: TGTGCCAGCAGTTACTCGAGGGCCTGGGGCTACACCTTC.

The chain links TRBV6-6 to TRBJ1-5; TRBD1 matches 9 bases. CDR3 length: 16 amino acids. Trimming took 2 bases from V and 1 from J; bases not matched to a gene: 3. Germline CDR1 and CDR2: MNHNY and SVGAGI (reference sequence). This chain's CDR3 is CASSYEQGASNQPQHF. The CDR3 bases are TGTGCCAGCAGTTACGAACAGGGGGCCAGCAATCAGCCCCAGCATTTT.